This is a list of T cell receptor beta chains from one sample in a study of T cells in Graves' hyperthyroidism and ophthalmopathy. A single record per CDR3 protein comes from TCRdb applying MiXCR to the multiplex PCR reads. The table has around 290,000 distinct CDR3 sequences, roughly 13% seen once. The material sequenced was blood. These receptors all come from a woman aged 30 to 39 with Graves' hyperthyroidism that later progressed to Graves' ophthalmopathy. Both conserved end residues are part of each CDR3.

V	length	J	CDR3
TRBV2	14	TRBJ2-7	CASSGGPGVYEQYF
TRBV11-2	14	TRBJ2-7	CASSLVGGSYEQYF
TRBV7-2	16	TRBJ1-5	CASSYLGGGVGQPQHF
TRBV2	13	TRBJ1-1	CASILTGRPEAFF
TRBV11-1	14	TRBJ2-3	CASSTGTEADTQYF
TRBV28	15	TRBJ1-6	CASRPDSAYNSPLHF
TRBV3-1	14	TRBJ2-5	CASSQGRTQETQYF
TRBV29-1	15	TRBJ2-2	CSVEDRGRDTGELFF
TRBV20-1	17	TRBJ2-7	CSARGSSGRSANAEQYF
TRBV12-3/TRBV12-4	14	TRBJ2-7	CASSPQDGSYEQYF
TRBV7-9	14	TRBJ2-4	CASSLDIAKNIQYF
TRBV19	14	TRBJ2-5	CASSIPAEEETQYF
TRBV20-1	15	TRBJ2-3	CSAPPRAGLRDTQYF
TRBV5-4	14	TRBJ2-2	CASSRGWDTGELFF
TRBV10-3	13	TRBJ1-1	CAIGTQGNTEAFF
TRBV7-2	12	TRBJ2-3	CASSYDGDTQYF
TRBV5-1	13	TRBJ2-2	CASSRGDTGELFF
TRBV12-3/TRBV12-4	19	TRBJ2-1	CASSRGGGGEMLSVDEQFF
TRBV20-1	13	TRBJ2-1	CSAQSPPRAEQFF
TRBV6-9	21	TRBJ1-5	CASKLPQGDRSGPYSNQPQHF
TRBV28	14	TRBJ2-5	CASTSGTSAKTQYF
TRBV7-2	16	TRBJ2-5	CASSRWGQVSQETQYF
TRBV5-1	13	TRBJ2-7	CASRLAGVYEQYF
TRBV7-8	15	TRBJ1-5	CASSRRAGARQPQHF
TRBV4-2	15	TRBJ1-2	CASSQENSDGDGYTF
TRBV20-1	15	TRBJ2-5	CSAGYREGRGETQYF
TRBV3-1	16	TRBJ1-2	CASSLHSGQGDYGYTF